The TCR beta chain described here comes from a study of beta chain features in type 1 diabetes. As every portion of the isolated RNA was reverse transcribed, the sequencing read expressed TCRB transcripts. Generated by immunoSEQ multiplex PCR, the TCRdb table keeps only in-frame clones and is missing some. Here the sample spans about 320,000 clones, roughly 15% being singletons. This clone was seen a handful of times. Sequencing input: central memory CD4+ T cells from blood. The source of this sequence is a man younger than 45 in good health.

The CDR3 protein is CASSLGQENTEAFF. CDR3 sequence (DNA): TGTGCCAGCAGCTTGGGACAGGAGAACACTGAAGCTTTCTTT. The V gene is TRBV11-3, the J gene TRBJ1-1; 8 bases match TRBD1. CDR1 is SGHNT, CDR2 YENEEA, per germline. This CDR3 is built from 14 residues. V lost 3 bases, J lost 1 base, and 1 base stayed unmatched.